The clone carrying this T cell receptor (beta chain) was detected once. Its antigen remains unidentified. Data came from immunoSEQ multiplex PCR; TCRdb stores just in-frame clones and leaves some out. The data contain about 69,000 clones, roughly 90% of them singletons. The data belong to a study of OX40 agonist ivuxolimab in advanced cancers. Study information: All patients had ivuxolimab intravenously every 2 weeks at 0.01 to 10 mg/kg. Overall study findings and caveats: Normalized T-cell clonal expansion was also low in some nonresponders. Not determined was the antigen specificity of the expanded peripheral T cells.

The CDR3 extends over 14 amino acids. Germline values: CDR1 MGHDK, CDR2 SYGVNS. V lost 1 base to trimming and J lost 4 bases; unmatched junction nucleotides: 3. The chain joins TRBV25-1 to TRBJ2-7; 8 bases line up with TRBD1. The sequence was collected from an adult with an advanced solid tumor such as melanoma, head and neck, liver or kidney cancer. Specimen: CD4+ or CD8+ T cells sorted from blood, collected in a trial of the OX40 agonist ivuxolimab. CDR3 protein: CASSEWTGRYEQYF. In DNA, the CDR3 is TGTGCCAGCAGTGAATGGACAGGGCGGTACGAGCAGTACTTC.